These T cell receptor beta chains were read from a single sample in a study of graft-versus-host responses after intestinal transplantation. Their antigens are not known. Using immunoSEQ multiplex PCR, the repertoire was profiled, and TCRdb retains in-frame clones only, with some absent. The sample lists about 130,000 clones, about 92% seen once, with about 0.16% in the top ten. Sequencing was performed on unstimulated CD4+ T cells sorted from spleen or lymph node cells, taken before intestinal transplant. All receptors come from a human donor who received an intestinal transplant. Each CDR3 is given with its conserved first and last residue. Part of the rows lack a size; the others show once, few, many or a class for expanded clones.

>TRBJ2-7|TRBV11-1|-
CASSPLADYEQYF
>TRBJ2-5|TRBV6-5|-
CASSYSVGETQYF
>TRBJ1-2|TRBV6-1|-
CASSGNRDGTYGYTF
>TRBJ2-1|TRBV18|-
CASSWIQENEQFF
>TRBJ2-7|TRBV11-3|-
CASSLDGVGIGEQYF
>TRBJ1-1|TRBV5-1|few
CASSRQGISENTEAFF
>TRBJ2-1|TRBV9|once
CASSQGGARYNEQFF
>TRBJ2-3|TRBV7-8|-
CASSHNRDPLADTQYF
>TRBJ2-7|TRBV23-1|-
CASSQSRGHEQYF
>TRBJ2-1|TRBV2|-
CASTTDRSSYNEQFF
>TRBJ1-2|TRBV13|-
CASSLSGGYGYTF
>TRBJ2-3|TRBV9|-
CASTATSLAADTQYF
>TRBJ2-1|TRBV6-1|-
CAINQANQGEQFF
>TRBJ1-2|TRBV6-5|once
CASSYRIGAHYGYTF
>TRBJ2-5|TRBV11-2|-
CASSSSSGQTQYF
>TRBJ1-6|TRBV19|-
CASRVRSNSPLHF
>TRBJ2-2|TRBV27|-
CASSFPDTGELFF
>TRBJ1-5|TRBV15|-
CATSLDRPNQPQHF
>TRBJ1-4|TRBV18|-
CASSPPTRGEKLFF
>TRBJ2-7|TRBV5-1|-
CASSWDLYEQYF
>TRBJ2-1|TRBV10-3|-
CAISESNWKNNEQFF
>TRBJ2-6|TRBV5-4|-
CASSSGRSSGANVLTF
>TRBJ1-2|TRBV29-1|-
CSVEDGWTVYGYTF
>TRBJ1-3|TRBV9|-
CASSVDLGGPSTIYF
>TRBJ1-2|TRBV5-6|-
CASAGTDIPNYGYTF
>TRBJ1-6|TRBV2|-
CASRQGNSPLHF
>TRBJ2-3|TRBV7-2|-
CASSVGTTDTQYF
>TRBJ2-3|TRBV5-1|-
CASSWDVGWDTQYF
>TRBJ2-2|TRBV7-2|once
CASSLRLGGRQGPTGELFF
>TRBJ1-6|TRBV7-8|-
CASSHSNSPLHF
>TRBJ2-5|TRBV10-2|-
CASIPGRTLQETQYF
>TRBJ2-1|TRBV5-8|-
CASRVTGSYNEQFF
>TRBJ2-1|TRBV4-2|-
CASSQGATGQGAYEQLF
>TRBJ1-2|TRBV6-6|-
CASSYRYDNYGYTF
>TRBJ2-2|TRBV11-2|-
CASSLERTGELFF
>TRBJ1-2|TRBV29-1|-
CSVVGQDHGYTF
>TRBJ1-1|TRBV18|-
CASSEGSVNTEAFF
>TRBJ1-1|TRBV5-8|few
CASSLFENTEAFF